Sequencing of this TCR beta chain was carried out in a study of vaccination and CD4 T cells after COVID-19 (dated by TCRdb to between 2021 and 2023). As for the study more broadly: SARS-CoV-2 positivity had been established in the convalescent patients by nasal swab PCR, and mild disease was recorded in roughly 10 of these patients and severe disease in one. Six males and four females were included in the convalescent cohort, with two Hispanic individuals, seven Caucasians, two Asians and one multiracial person represented. Two doses of either the Pfizer-BioNTech BNT162b2 vaccine (n=8) or the Moderna mRNA-1273 vaccine (n=2) were administered to participants. Post-COVID blood samples were collected from convalescent patients a median of about 92 days after diagnosis, with a range of about 30 to 161 days. The time from the second vaccine dose to post-vaccine blood sampling had a median of around 72 days and ranged from roughly 13 to 241 days. Overlapping spike peptide pools from SARS-CoV-2 and from the common cold coronaviruses HCoV-NL63, HCoV-OC43 and HCoV-229E were used as culture stimuli. Control cultures used a CEFX viral epitope pool as positive control, an HIV-1 Nef peptide pool as negative control, or no peptide. The spike-specific CD4+ TCR repertoire was compared before and after mRNA vaccination in approximately ten COVID-19 convalescent patients and several infection-naive healthy vaccine recipients.

This clonotype came up a few times. Its recognized antigen is unknown. There are no base qualities to consult, and no much larger clone falls within one base. Broader findings and caveats from the paper: Among convalescent patients, a median roughly 90% of the SARS-CoV-2-reactive clones seen after vaccination appeared only after vaccination, which suggests priming specific to the vaccine. The median number of SARS-CoV-2-reactive clonotypes rose from roughly 20 after infection to 38 after vaccination, but the change was not significant. Relatively few convalescent patients were included in the study, and early timepoints after natural infection were not analyzed. Nearly all vaccine-specific clones in convalescent patients (304 of 307) were mono-reactive for SARS-CoV-2 spike rather than cross-reactive with common cold coronaviruses.

Sample treatment or condition, as interpreted from the label and publication: roughly 10-day PBMC culture with coronavirus spike peptide pools or control peptides (ViraFEST assay). The study used the ViraFEST assay, which expanded antigen-specific T cells with peptide pools and then identified expanded clonotypes by TCR sequencing. The positive SARS-CoV-2 PCR tests of the convalescent patients were dated from March to December 2020, before the Alpha, Beta and Delta variants emerged in the United States. Each well held 2.2 million or so PBMCs cultured in IMDM containing roughly 5.4% human AB serum and around 10 IU/ml IL-2, with about 9.1 ug/ml peptide pools added. On days 3 and 7, half of the culture medium was replaced with fresh IL-2-containing medium. Once the cells had been in culture for less than 11 days, the EasySep CD4+ T cell isolation kit was used to isolate CD4+ T cells by negative selection. Ficoll-Paque Plus gradient centrifugation was used to isolate PBMCs from whole blood, and the isolated PBMCs were then either used fresh or cryopreserved at -140C. Each culture condition was generally run in triplicate wells.

Reading from cysteine to phenylalanine, the CDR3 counts 13 amino acids. Only the CDR3 DNA is retained, 39 bases long and in frame from the first base. In the germline V gene, CDR1 corresponds to MNHEY and CDR2 to SVGEGT. Trimming takes 7 bases from V and 6 bases from J, and the germline ends sit 15 bases apart. The library was generated by PCR. DNA from cultured CD4+ T cells underwent TCR sequencing with the Oncomine TCR Beta short-read assay at the Johns Hopkins FTIC core. Genomic DNA was extracted from the cultured CD4+ T cells with the QIAamp micro DNA kit. Oncomine TCR Beta libraries from cultured CD4+ T cells were pooled using unique dual indexes and sequenced on an Illumina iSeq 100. The original pipeline was this. Non-productive sequences were removed, and CDR3s not starting with C, not ending with F or W, or shorter than 7 amino acids were discarded. Antigen-specific clonotypes were identified using the MANAFEST web application through comparison of peptide-stimulated wells with reference and other culture wells. Positive clones required FDR below 0.05, an odds ratio above 5, and productive frequency above 0.1% in at least two of three replicate wells. A clonotype was classed as cross-reactive if the clonotype showed significant expansion both in SARS-CoV-2 spike wells and in at least one common cold coronavirus spike condition. Similarity between CDR3 sequences was evaluated in R version 3.6.1 using Levenshtein distances (stringdist) and unrooted phylogenetic trees (ape). The public reads were run again by TCRdb, first through fastp at Q25 and then through MiXCR, and only productive beta chains were kept. Merged by CDR3 protein, the rows form single entries marked with the most common genes and DNA. These V and J calls are TCRdb output, not the study's own analysis. The sample yields around 19,000 distinct CDR3 sequences; about half were counted once. Roughly 4% of the sample is in the top ten clones.

This receptor chain uses TRBV6-2 or TRBV6-3 and TRBJ1-2, with TRBD1 perhaps the D gene, on 5 matching bases. The specimen was CD4+ T cells from blood, cultured in vitro. The sequence was obtained from a human donor who had recovered from COVID-19. The DNA sequence reads TGTGCCAGCACAGTTGGGGGTTGGCATGGCTACACCTTC. Translated, it reads CASTVGGWHGYTF.